This T cell receptor beta chain was obtained from a study of T cell responses to AZD1222 COVID-19 vaccine. Study-level background: Pooled in the analysis were second doses at about 4 or about 12 weeks. Study-wide results and limits: A mostly white British donor set with more females was recruited, and clonal diversity was possibly underestimated. With dominance at 160-218 and 743-854, vaccine-associated CD4 TCRs spanned spike.

TCRdb's copy holds only in-frame clones and misses some; the assay was immunoSEQ multiplex PCR. The sample has about 120,000 clones; 85% to 90% are singletons. There are 16 residues in the CDR3. The V gene's germline CDR1 is SGHNT and CDR2 YYREEE (reference sequence). V trimming: 3 bases; J trimming: 7 bases; junction bases outside the gene matches: 12. On this clone itself: The antigen remains undetermined.

This TCR came from an adult in good health. The material was peripheral blood, obtained on day 0 of AZD1222 vaccination. The chain uses TRBV5-4 and TRBJ2-7; 11 bases align to TRBD2. The CDR3 sequence: CASSSLSGRASGEQYF. The DNA for the CDR3 is TGTGCCAGCAGCTCACTTAGCGGGAGGGCCTCGGGGGAGCAGTACTTC.